The 25 T cell receptor beta chains presented below share a single source sample, sequenced in a study of T cell clonality in common variable immunodeficiency. Profiled with immunoSEQ multiplex PCR; TCRdb holds only in-frame clones, not every one. The sample counts 35,000 to 55,000 clones, none seen once; the ten largest own about 10%. Material: peripheral blood mononuclear cells. These receptors were collected from a person aged 18 to 75 in good health.

A few counts support this clone. Read coverage stops 3 residues before the CDR3 terminus; the germline J gene supplies the remainder. The chain links TRBV20-1 to TRBJ1-5, with 11 bases lining up with TRBD1. Germline-derived CDR1 and CDR2 are DFQATT and SNEGSKA (reference sequence). This CDR3 region has 14 residues. V gave up 1 base and J gave up 7 bases; unmatched junction bases: 3. CDR3 DNA (partial): TGCAGTGCTAGAGTGGGACAGGGGGAACAGCCC. This codes for CSARVGQGEQP. The whole CDR3 protein reads CSARVGQGEQPQHF.

This clone was seen at least ten times. Read data end 3 residues before the CDR3 end; the end is taken from the germline J gene. The chain employs TRBV4-2 and TRBJ2-3, with 9 bases that match TRBD2. Looked up from germline, CDR1 is LGHNA and CDR2 is YNFKEQ. The CDR3 spans 15 residues. Unmatched junction bases numbered 4, after V lost 4 bases and J lost 2 bases. CDR3 in amino acids: CASSPGTSPTDTQYF. The part of the CDR3 DNA that was read is TGTGCCAGCAGCCCCGGGACTAGCCCCACAGATACG.

At least ten counts were recorded for this clone. The read terminates 3 residues before the CDR3 end, so the remaining end is supplied by the germline J gene. The V call is TRBV20-1, the J call TRBJ1-1; 7 positions agree with TRBD1. The CDR3 has 13 residues. The V segment lost 5 bases and the J segment 1 base; nucleotides outside the gene matches: 4. The germline CDR1 and CDR2 sequences are DFQATT and SNEGSKA (reference sequence). The CDR3 region is CSARDSRNTEAFF. The part of the CDR3 DNA that was read is TGCAGTGCTCGGGACAGCCGGAACACTGAA.

This clone was counted at least ten times. From the germline J gene comes the end of the CDR3, since the read stops 3 residues before it. The chain joins TRBV28 to TRBJ1-3, with TRBD1 as a possible D gene (6 bases). The CDR3 sequence is 15 residues long. CDR1 is MDHEN, CDR2 SYDVKM, per germline. The V and J ends lost 3 bases and 4 bases respectively, with 13 bases between them. CDR3 residues: CASSFRGAPGNTIYF. The sequenced CDR3 bases are TGTGCCAGCAGTTTCCGGGGGGCGCCAGGAAACACC.

This clone was seen repeatedly, ten times or more. The CDR3 is cut off 3 residues early in the read; its end comes from the germline J gene. The rearrangement joins TRBV29-1 to TRBJ2-5; either TRBD1 or TRBD2 may supply D (5 bases each). The CDR3 extends over 12 amino acids. V shed 6 bases and J shed 7 bases, with 15 bases lying between them. The V gene's germline CDR1 is SQVTM and CDR2 ANQGSEA. This CDR3 reads CSVRAQGLTQYF. Incomplete CDR3 DNA: TGCAGCGTGAGGGCCCAGGGTTTGACC.

This clone has at least ten counts. The sequenced part of the CDR3 DNA is TGCAGTGCTTTTGGAGGGTCCTACGAG. Translation: CSAFGGSYE. The full CDR3 protein is CSAFGGSYEQYF. This rearrangement joins TRBV20-1 to TRBJ2-7, with D possibly TRBD2 on 6 matching bases. Coverage ceases 3 residues before the CDR3 finishes, and the germline J gene fills in the end. This CDR3 comprises 12 residues. V lost 5 bases and J 1 base, leaving 9 bases between the germline ends. In germline, CDR1 is DFQATT, CDR2 SNEGSKA (reference sequence).

This clone occurred many times. The CDR3 end falls 3 residues outside the read, so it is completed with the germline J gene. The chain couples TRBV4-1 to TRBJ2-7; weak D call: TRBD1 (6 bases). CDR1 MGHRA and CDR2 YSYEKL come from the germline V gene. V lost 8 bases, J lost 1 base, and 15 bases lay in between. This CDR3 is 14 amino acids long. CDR3 bases read: TGCGCCAGCGGCAGGGCAGGGGAGTCCTACGAG. Translating it yields CASGRAGESYE. From start to end, the CDR3 is CASGRAGESYEQYF.

This clone was detected ten times or more. CDR3 in amino acids: CASRLNTGELFF. The sequenced CDR3 bases are TGTGCCAGCAGACTCAACACCGGGGAG. J is TRBJ2-2 and V is TRBV6-2 or TRBV6-3; unclear D gene. The CDR3 goes on 3 residues after the read ends, and that part is filled in from the germline J gene. This CDR3 is 12 amino acids long. Germline CDR1 MNHEY, CDR2 SVGEGT. V lost 6 bases to trimming and J lost 2 bases, with 4 bases between them.

This clone was counted many times. The CDR3 end falls 3 residues outside the read, so it is completed with the germline J gene. The J gene is TRBJ1-5, the V gene TRBV4-1; 7 nucleotides match TRBD1. V shed 3 bases and J 7 bases; nucleotides not matched to a gene: 15. The CDR3 sequence is 17 residues long. Germline lookup yields CDR1 MGHRA and CDR2 YSYEKL. The sequenced CDR3 bases are TGCGCCAGCAGCCAGACGATCGGACAGGCGCAGGGGCAGCCC. As protein: CASSQTIGQAQGQP. The CDR3 reads in full as CASSQTIGQAQGQPQHF.

In this sample, this clone turned up many times. The read falls 3 residues short of the CDR3 end, and the missing part is taken from the germline J gene. The chain links TRBV5-1 to TRBJ2-2; a weak D match, TRBD2 (6 bases). Deletions cut 4 bases from V and 0 bases from J, with 16 bases between. This CDR3 contains 17 residues. Germline CDR1 SGHRS, CDR2 YFSETQ. The part of the CDR3 DNA that was read is TGCGCCAGCAGCCCGAGGGCGGGGAGTCCGAACACCGGGGAG. Protein product: CASSPRAGSPNTGE. The whole CDR3 reads CASSPRAGSPNTGELFF. Variable domain in full (rest from reference TRBV5-1 and TRBJ2-2): KAGVTQTPRYLIKTRGQQVTLSCSPISGHRSVSWYQQTPGQGLQFLFEYFSETQRNKGNFPGRFSGRQFSNSRSEMNVSTLELGDSALYLCASSPRAGSPNTGELFFGEGSRLTVL.

This clone was seen ten or more times. Coverage ceases 3 residues before the CDR3 finishes, and the germline J gene fills in the end. This rearrangement joins TRBV7-3 to TRBJ1-2; 8 bases line up with TRBD1. CDR3 size: 14 residues. Germline-derived CDR1 and CDR2 are SGHTA and FQGTGA. J gave up 4 bases and V 5 bases, and 6 bases lay outside the gene matches. CDR3 DNA, as far as it was read: TGTGCCAGCAGCCCCGGGACAGGTGGCTATGGC. Encoded protein: CASSPGTGGYG. The whole CDR3 protein reads CASSPGTGGYGYTF.

In its sample, this clone was seen many times. The read terminates 3 residues ahead of where the CDR3 ends, so the germline J gene completes it. The J gene is TRBJ2-7, the V gene TRBV7-2, with 7 bases aligning to TRBD1. The germline CDR1 and CDR2 sequences are SGHTA and FQGNSA. With 3 bases clipped from V and 0 bases from J, the junction kept 2 bases outside the gene matches. The CDR3 is 14 amino acids. CDR3 DNA, as far as it was read: TGTGCCAGCAGCTTCGACAGGGCCTCCTACGAG. Residues: CASSFDRASYE. The whole CDR3 region reads CASSFDRASYEQYF.

This clone was seen at least ten times. The read ends 3 residues early relative to the CDR3; the germline J gene fills the gap. V is TRBV5-1 and J is TRBJ2-1, with D tentatively TRBD2 (6 bases). Trimming stripped 3 bases from V and 6 bases from J, with 10 bases between. Germline V lookup: CDR1 SGHRS, CDR2 YFSETQ. This CDR3 spans 13 amino acids. The part of the CDR3 DNA that was read is TGCGCCAGCAGCTGGGCGCGGGGCAATGAG. It codes for CASSWARGNE. The full-length CDR3 reads as CASSWARGNEQFF.

At least ten counts were recorded for this clone. The read ends 3 residues before the CDR3 terminus; that terminus is restored from the germline J gene. Distinct nucleotide sequences in the sample also encode this CDR3. V and J are TRBV5-4 and TRBJ1-1; 9 bases map to TRBD1. The ends lost 5 bases at V and 6 bases at J; junction bases unmatched: 11. Germline assignment: CDR1 SGHNT and CDR2 YYREEE (reference sequence). The CDR3 sequence is 15 residues long. The CDR3 region is CASSYPGQGAPEAFF. The part of the CDR3 DNA that was read is TGTGCCAGCAGTTACCCGGGACAGGGAGCCCCTGAA. Full variable domain (missing parts from reference TRBV5-4 and TRBJ1-1): ETGVTQSPTHLIKTRGQQVTLRCSSQSGHNTVSWYQQALGQGPQFIFQYYREEENGRGNFPPRFSGLQFPNYSSELNVNALELDDSALYLCASSYPGQGAPEAFFGQGTRLTVV.

In this sample, this clone turned up many times. The CDR3 is cut off 3 residues early in the read; its end comes from the germline J gene. V and J are TRBV7-2 and TRBJ2-7, with D maybe TRBD1 (5 bases). The ends were cut back, 5 bases at V and 6 bases at J, with 14 bases in the middle. The V gene's germline CDR1 is SGHTA and CDR2 FQGNSA. This CDR3 has 13 amino acids. The DNA read from the CDR3 is TGTGCCAGCAGCCCTACGTGGCAGGGCGAG. This codes for CASSPTWQGE. The full-length CDR3 reads as CASSPTWQGEQYF. Full variable domain (outside the CDR3, taken from reference TRBV7-2 and TRBJ2-7): GAGVSQSPSNKVTEKGKDVELRCDPISGHTALYWYRQSLGQGLEFLIYFQGNSAPDKSGLPSDRFSAERTGGSVSTLTIQRTQQEDSAVYLCASSPTWQGEQYFGPGTRLTVT.

This clone was seen repeatedly, ten times or more. The read terminates 3 residues ahead of where the CDR3 ends, so the germline J gene completes it. This rearrangement joins TRBV2 to TRBJ1-1; no definite D call. Trimming pared 6 bases from V and 2 bases from J, leaving 16 bases between. Germline CDR1 SNHLY, CDR2 FYNNEI. This CDR3 is built from 15 residues. This CDR3 reads CASSPVLAGNTEAFF. The part of the CDR3 DNA that was read is TGTGCCAGCAGCCCAGTATTGGCAGGTAACACTGAA. Based on the CDR3 plus reference TRBV2 and TRBJ1-1, the full variable domain is EPEVTQTPSHQVTQMGQEVILRCVPISNHLYFYWYRQILGQKVEFLVSFYNNEISEKSEIFDDQFSVERPDGSNFTLKIRSTKLEDSAMYFCASSPVLAGNTEAFFGQGTRLTVV.

The table lists this clone with many counts. Sequencing ends 3 residues short of the CDR3 end; the germline J gene provides the rest. The rearrangement links TRBV11-2 to TRBJ1-1; tentative D call: TRBD1 (6 bases). The CDR3 is 15 amino acids. Germline CDR1 reads SGHAT; CDR2 reads FQNNGV. The V and J ends lost 4 bases and 3 bases respectively, with 15 bases between them. The sequenced CDR3 bases are TGTGCCAGCAGCTCCATACAGGGTCCGGACACTGAA. Translation: CASSSIQGPDTE. The CDR3 reads in full as CASSSIQGPDTEAFF.

In this sample, this clone turned up many times. The read falls 3 residues short of the CDR3 end, and the missing part is taken from the germline J gene. V usage is TRBV10-3 and J usage is TRBJ1-2; D may be TRBD1 (6 bases). Germline CDR1 and CDR2: ENHRY and SYGVKD. The V end lost 6 bases, the J end lost 0 bases, and 20 bases lay between the germline ends. There are 17 residues in the CDR3. The CDR3 bases that were read are TGTGCCATCAGCCAGGGGTGGGAGGGTGCGGCTAACTATGGC. Residues: CAISQGWEGAANYG. The complete CDR3 reads CAISQGWEGAANYGYTF.

There are many counts of this clone. The read ends 3 residues shy of where the CDR3 ends; the end is completed using the germline J gene. The chain combines TRBV9 with TRBJ2-7; perhaps TRBD2 as D (6 bases). V was cut by 0 bases and J by 2 bases, with 12 bases left in between. In germline, CDR1 is SGDLS, CDR2 YYNGEE. The CDR3 has 15 amino acids. The part of the CDR3 DNA that was read is TGTGCCAGCAGCGTAGTCGGGACGGGGGCCTACGAG. Its protein product is CASSVVGTGAYE. From start to end, the CDR3 is CASSVVGTGAYEQYF.

This clone came up many times. The CDR3 end is not reached by the read, which stops 3 residues before it; the germline J gene fills it in. The gene calls are TRBV7-3 and TRBJ2-1; 7 bases match TRBD2. With 7 bases clipped from V and 0 bases from J, the junction kept 9 bases outside the gene matches. Germline V gene lookup returns CDR1 SGHTA and CDR2 FQGTGA. The CDR3 consists of 16 residues. The CDR3 DNA, read in part, is TGTGCCAGCACCACCCTGGGCGGGAGCTCCTACAATGAG. This translates into CASTTLGGSSYNE. The CDR3 reads in full as CASTTLGGSSYNEQFF. The full variable domain, its missing parts supplied by reference TRBV7-3 and TRBJ2-1, is GAGVSQTPSNKVTEKGKYVELRCDPISGHTALYWYRQSLGQGPEFLIYFQGTGAADDSGLPNDRFFAVRPEGSVSTLKIQRTERGDSAVYLCASTTLGGSSYNEQFFGPGTRLTVL.

This clone occurred many times. The missing CDR3 end, 3 residues past where the read stops, is filled in from the germline J gene. The chain is built from TRBV19 and TRBJ2-7; 9 bases fit TRBD1. The germline gives CDR1 LNHDA, CDR2 SQIVND (reference sequence). The length of the CDR3 is 15 residues. V lost 1 base to trimming and J lost 4 bases; unmatched junction nucleotides: 5. CDR3 protein: CASSIGDRVWYEQYF. The covered CDR3 bases are TGTGCCAGTAGTATAGGGGACAGGGTGTGGTACGAG.

This clone was seen repeatedly, ten times or more. The missing CDR3 end, 3 residues past where the read stops, is filled in from the germline J gene. The J gene is TRBJ2-3, the V gene TRBV6-2 or TRBV6-3; 12 nucleotides line up with TRBD2. Germline V gene data show CDR1 as MNHEY and CDR2 as SVGEGT. The ends lost 10 bases at V and 5 bases at J; junction bases unmatched: 10. The CDR3 runs 15 residues. CDR3 amino acids: CATYRLAGAGDTQYF. The part of the CDR3 DNA that was read is TGTGCCACCTATCGACTAGCGGGGGCGGGAGATACG.

There are many counts of this clone. The read ends 3 residues before the CDR3 terminus; that terminus is restored from the germline J gene. The rearrangement links TRBV18 to TRBJ2-1, with 10 bases identical to TRBD2. Germline CDR1 KGHSH, CDR2 LQKENI. The J segment lost 8 bases and the V segment lost 2 bases, leaving 6 bases of the junction unmatched. CDR3 length equals 15 residues. The sequenced part of the CDR3 DNA is TGTGCCAGCTCACCAGGAGCGGGAGGGGTTGATGAG. Translation gives CASSPGAGGVDE. The whole CDR3 reads CASSPGAGGVDEQFF.

This clone was found a few times. Incomplete CDR3 DNA: TGTGCCAGCAGCTTATACAACAATCAGCCC. Amino acid sequence: CASSLYNNQP. The full-length CDR3 reads as CASSLYNNQPQHF. V is TRBV7-2 and J is TRBJ1-5; D ambiguous. The read stops 3 residues short of the end of the CDR3; the missing end is completed from the germline J gene. Germline CDR1 and CDR2: SGHTA and FQGNSA. This CDR3 comprises 13 residues. With 2 bases removed from V and 3 bases from J, the gap between germline ends came to 5 bases.

Ten or more counts support this clone. The read ends 3 residues shy of where the CDR3 ends; the end is completed using the germline J gene. The chain links TRBV6-2 or TRBV6-3 to TRBJ1-4; a weak D match, TRBD1 (6 bases). Germline CDR1 is MNHEY and CDR2 is SVGEGT. The CDR3 extends over 14 amino acids. Trimming stripped 5 bases from V and 1 base from J, with 8 bases between. The CDR3 bases that were read are TGTGCCAGCAGTCTACAGGGAACTAATGAAAAA. Translating gives CASSLQGTNEK. The CDR3 reads in full as CASSLQGTNEKLFF.